A single sample is the source of the 27 T cell receptor beta chains below, sequenced in a study of T cells after yellow fever vaccination. TCRdb fed the 5' RACE reads into MiXCR, producing one record per CDR3 protein. The sample has roughly 330,000 distinct CDR3 sequences; about 4% are singletons. The sample in question was PBMCs, obtained 5 days after the yellow fever booster vaccination. The origin of the receptors is a man aged 18 to 30 who received the YFV17D yellow fever vaccine.

This chain uses TRBV11-2 with TRBJ2-3; D may be TRBD2 (5 bases). Germline CDR1 and CDR2: SGHAT and FQNNGV. The CDR3 runs 15 residues. V was shortened by 5 bases and J by 10 bases, with 22 bases between the two germline ends. CDR3 residues: CASSPSRAGTDSQYF. The DNA of the CDR3 is TGTGCCAGCAGCCCCAGCCGGGCGGGCACTGATTCGCAGTATTTT.

There are a few counts of this clonotype. The J gene is TRBJ2-3, the V gene TRBV5-1; no clear D gene. The CDR3 has 14 amino acids. The germline gives CDR1 SGHRS, CDR2 YFSETQ. Trimming took off 0 bases at V and 4 bases at J, with 9 bases between the two ends. The DNA for the CDR3 is TGCGCCAGCAGCTTGGCGGCCGTTGCAGATACGCAGTATTTT. Its protein product is CASSLAAVADTQYF.

This clonotype has just a few counts. The chain carries TRBV10-3 and TRBJ2-5, with D possibly being TRBD2 (5 bases). This CDR3 spans 14 amino acids. Trimming left V 11 bases short and J 2 bases short, with 18 bases between. Germline CDR1 and CDR2: ENHRY and SYGVKD. CDR3 nucleotide sequence: TGTGCCCCCCGGGGAGCGGAGCCACAAGAGACCCAGTACTTC. This codes for CAPRGAEPQETQYF.

The chain has TRBV14 and TRBJ2-5; D perhaps matches TRBD2 (6 bases). The CDR3 has 16 residues. Deletions cut 1 base from V and 0 bases from J, with 12 bases between. The germline V gene has CDR1 SGHDN and CDR2 FVKESK. The CDR3 here is CASSQGPGGYQETQYF. CDR3 bases: TGTGCCAGCAGCCAAGGCCCTGGGGGGTACCAAGAGACCCAGTACTTC.

This clonotype was seen only a few times. The chain combines TRBV5-4 with TRBJ2-7; 16 bases map to TRBD2. The CDR3 totals 18 residues. Looked up from germline, CDR1 is SGHNT and CDR2 is YYREEE (reference sequence). Trimming cost V 0 bases and J 3 bases; bases outside gene matches: 6. As DNA, the CDR3 is TGTGCCAGCAGCTTGGGCCCGGGACTAGCGGGGGGGAGCTACGAGCAGTACTTC. It yields the protein CASSLGPGLAGGSYEQYF.

The chain uses TRBV19 and TRBJ1-4, with D unresolved. The CDR3 totals 15 residues. CDR1 LNHDA and CDR2 SQIVND come from the germline V gene (reference sequence). Between the trimmed V and J ends, which lost 4 bases and 0 bases, there was a span of 9 bases. The CDR3 coding sequence is TGTGCCAGTAGTACCGGGATAGCAACTAATGAAAAACTGTTTTTT. Translating it yields CASSTGIATNEKLFF.

This clonotype was seen at least ten times. The V gene is TRBV29-1, the J gene TRBJ2-5, with D unresolved. V was clipped by 4 bases and J by 4 bases, with 10 bases between them. This CDR3 has 12 residues. Germline assignment: CDR1 SQVTM and CDR2 ANQGSEA. The CDR3 here is CSVVRVGETQYF. DNA of the CDR3: TGCAGCGTTGTAAGGGTGGGAGAGACCCAGTACTTC.

This clonotype was counted a few times. V and J are TRBV3-1 and TRBJ2-3; tentatively, D is TRBD1 or TRBD2 (6 bases each). CDR1 and CDR2 from the germline V gene are LGHDT and YNNKEL (reference sequence). Trimming removed 5 bases at V and 11 bases at J, with 14 bases between. The CDR3 sequence is 12 residues long. This CDR3 is CASSSGALEQYF. The DNA of the CDR3 is TGTGCCAGCAGCTCGGGGGCTTTGGAGCAGTATTTT.

This clonotype was observed at least ten times. This chain joins TRBV5-1 and TRBJ2-1; D ambiguous. The V gene's germline CDR1 is SGHRS and CDR2 YFSETQ. This CDR3 contains 14 residues. V was shortened by 0 bases and J by 7 bases, with 11 bases between the two germline ends. As DNA, the CDR3 is TGCGCCAGCAGCTTGGGTCCCTCTTGGAATGAGCAGTTCTTC. Encoded protein: CASSLGPSWNEQFF.

V is TRBV29-1 and J is TRBJ2-7, with D possibly matching TRBD2 (5 bases). Germline CDR1 reads SQVTM; CDR2 reads ANQGSEA. V lost 5 bases, J lost 6 bases, and 17 bases lay in between. The CDR3 runs 13 residues. CDR3 region: CSVQEAGDGEQYV. The DNA of the CDR3 is TGCAGCGTTCAGGAGGCAGGAGATGGCGAGCAGTACGTC.

This clonotype was observed many times. The CDR3 DNA is TGTGCCATCAGTGAAGGACTAGCGGGGGGGTACCAAGAGACCCAGTACTTC. Encoded protein: CAISEGLAGGYQETQYF. The chain carries TRBV10-3 and TRBJ2-5, with 15 bases identical to TRBD2. Germline loops: CDR1 ENHRY, CDR2 SYGVKD. J lost 0 bases, V lost 3 bases, and 2 bases had no gene match. The CDR3 totals 17 residues.

This clonotype has ten or more counts. J is TRBJ1-2 and V is TRBV15, with 7 bases lining up with TRBD1. Germline lookup yields CDR1 LNHNV and CDR2 YYDKDF (reference sequence). This CDR3 is built from 16 residues. Trimming at V came to 0 bases and at J to 0 bases, leaving 4 bases not matched to a gene. The DNA for the CDR3 is TGTGCCACCAGCAGAGAGCCCAGGGGGGCTAACTATGGCTACACCTTC. Translation gives CATSREPRGANYGYTF.

This clonotype has ten or more counts. V usage is TRBV7-9 and J usage is TRBJ2-3; no reliable D call. The V end lost 5 bases, the J end lost 0 bases, and 15 bases lay between the germline ends. Germline-derived CDR1 and CDR2 are SEHNR and FQNEAQ (reference sequence). The CDR3 has 16 residues. As DNA, the CDR3 is TGTGCCAGCAGCCCTGTGGGGTTTAGTAGCACAGATACGCAGTATTTT. Translating it yields CASSPVGFSSTDTQYF.

This clonotype has a handful of counts. The rearrangement links TRBV4-1 to TRBJ2-2, with D perhaps matching TRBD1 or TRBD2 (5 bases each). The CDR3 covers 13 residues. Germline CDR1 MGHRA, CDR2 YSYEKL. Between the trimmed V and J ends, which lost 8 bases and 4 bases, there was a span of 11 bases. The CDR3 spells CASEGLLTGELFF. CDR3 nucleotide sequence: TGCGCCAGCGAGGGGCTGCTCACCGGGGAGCTGTTTTTT.

This clonotype was recorded a few times. V is TRBV5-5 and J is TRBJ2-5, with 9 bases fitting TRBD1. Trimming at V came to 4 bases and at J to 9 bases, leaving 13 bases not matched to a gene. The CDR3 has 15 amino acids. Germline CDR1 is SGHKS and CDR2 is YYEKEE (reference sequence). The CDR3 here is CASSPGPGQGESQYF. The CDR3 DNA is TGTGCCAGCAGCCCCGGGCCGGGACAGGGAGAATCCCAGTACTTC.

In this sample, this clonotype turned up a few times. The chain links TRBV7-2 to TRBJ2-5; D possibly corresponds to TRBD2 (6 bases). V was pared by 5 bases and J by 5 bases, with 18 bases between. The CDR3 consists of 15 residues. The V gene's germline CDR1 is SGHTA and CDR2 FQGNSA. The CDR3 region has the DNA TGTGCCAGCAGCCCAAGCGGGTGGCGAGAGGAGACCCAGTACTTC. Amino acids: CASSPSGWREETQYF.

This clonotype was recorded many times. This chain connects TRBV12-3 or TRBV12-4 to TRBJ1-1, with D unresolved. V dropped 6 bases and J dropped 6 bases, with 17 bases sitting between them. The CDR3 runs 14 residues. Written as DNA, the CDR3 is TGTGCCAGCAGCCACCGGACGGGTAGGGCTGAAGCTTTCTTT. It specifies CASSHRTGRAEAFF.

The genes are TRBV4-1 and TRBJ1-5, with D uncertain. The V end lost 0 bases, the J end lost 1 base, and 10 bases lay between the germline ends. This CDR3 has 16 amino acids. The germline V gene encodes CDR1 MGHRA and CDR2 YSYEKL. For the CDR3, the DNA is TGCGCCAGCAGCCAAGATCTTTTGGTAAGCAATCAGCCCCAGCATTTT. As protein: CASSQDLLVSNQPQHF.

This clonotype was counted between two and nine times. The genes are TRBV1 and TRBJ2-5. TRBV1 is annotated as a pseudogene. The CDR3 is 15 amino acids. CDR3 region: CTSSQESTNLETQYF. Written as DNA, the CDR3 is TGCACCAGCAGCCAAGAGTCCACTAATCTAGAGACCCAGTACTTC.

The chain is built from TRBV15 and TRBJ2-1; 10 bases line up with TRBD2. Germline lookup yields CDR1 LNHNV and CDR2 YYDKDF (reference sequence). The CDR3 runs to 16 residues. Trimming removed 6 bases from V and 4 bases from J; junction bases left unmatched: 9. Here the CDR3 DNA reads TGTGCCACCAGACCGCAACAGCGGGGGGGGTACAATGAGCAGTTCTTC. Translation gives CATRPQQRGGYNEQFF. Using reference TRBV15 and TRBJ2-1 for the parts outside the CDR3, the full variable domain is DAMVIQNPRYQVTQFGKPVTLSCSQTLNHNVMYWYQQKSSQAPKLLFHYYDKDFNNEADTPDNFQSRRPNTSFCFLDIRSPGLGDTAMYLCATRPQQRGGYNEQFFGPGTRLTVL.

This clonotype was detected a few times. The chain employs TRBV12-3 or TRBV12-4 and TRBJ2-3; D possibly corresponds to TRBD1 (5 bases). This CDR3 comprises 15 residues. The V gene lost 5 bases and the J gene lost 0 bases, with 12 bases spanning the gap. CDR3 nucleotides: TGTGCCAGCAGTACCGGACATTCTAGCACAGATACGCAGTATTTT. Its translation: CASSTGHSSTDTQYF.

The chain employs TRBV11-3 and TRBJ2-1; tentatively, D is TRBD1 (6 bases). There are 16 residues in the CDR3. In germline, CDR1 is SGHNT, CDR2 YENEEA. V lost 0 bases, J lost 4 bases, and 13 bases lay in between. CDR3 residues: CASSLDIGTRYNEQFF. CDR3 nucleotide sequence: TGTGCCAGCAGCTTAGATATTGGGACAAGATACAATGAGCAGTTCTTC.

This clonotype was seen more than once but under ten times. The rearrangement joins TRBV7-2 to TRBJ2-3; D is undetermined. The V gene's germline CDR1 is SGHTA and CDR2 FQGNSA. The CDR3 covers 14 residues. The V end lost 2 bases, the J end lost 6 bases, and 12 bases lay between the germline ends. The DNA for the CDR3 is TGTGCCAGCAGCTTATCGGCCGCACGTGATACGCAGTATTTT. Translated, it gives CASSLSAARDTQYF.

This clonotype was picked up many times. The CDR3 here is CASSHPPEATGELFF. CDR3 bases: TGCGCCAGCAGCCACCCCCCGGAGGCGACCGGGGAGCTGTTTTTT. V is TRBV4-1 and J is TRBJ2-2; the D gene is possibly TRBD2 (5 bases). The CDR3 extends over 15 amino acids. V was pared by 3 bases and J by 5 bases, with 13 bases between. Per the germline V gene, CDR1 is MGHRA and CDR2 is YSYEKL.

This clonotype was found many times. The chain employs TRBV29-1 and TRBJ2-3; the D gene is possibly TRBD1 (6 bases). The V gene's germline CDR1 is SQVTM and CDR2 ANQGSEA. Trimming cost V 3 bases and J 2 bases, with 15 bases left between them. CDR3 length equals 15 residues. The CDR3 here is CSVEPGAPSTDTQYF. The DNA for the CDR3 is TGCAGCGTTGAGCCAGGGGCCCCCTCCACAGATACGCAGTATTTT.

This clonotype has ten or more counts. V gene TRBV5-5 combines with J gene TRBJ2-3; 9 bases agree with TRBD1. The V segment lost 2 bases and the J segment 2 bases; nucleotides outside the gene matches: 9. This CDR3 has 17 residues. From germline, CDR1 is SGHKS and CDR2 YYEKEE (reference sequence). CDR3 in amino acids: CASSFIPGTGSTDTQYF. DNA for the CDR3: TGTGCCAGCAGCTTTATTCCCGGGACAGGGTCCACAGATACGCAGTATTTT.

The chain combines TRBV5-1 with TRBJ2-6; 11 bases match TRBD1. Germline V gene data show CDR1 as SGHRS and CDR2 as YFSETQ. J lost 1 base, V lost 0 bases, and 9 bases had no gene match. CDR3 length: 20 residues. The CDR3 coding sequence is TGCGCCAGCAGCTTGGAAGGACAGGGGGCGCGGTGGTCTGGGGCCAACGTCCTGACTTTC. Translated: CASSLEGQGARWSGANVLTF.